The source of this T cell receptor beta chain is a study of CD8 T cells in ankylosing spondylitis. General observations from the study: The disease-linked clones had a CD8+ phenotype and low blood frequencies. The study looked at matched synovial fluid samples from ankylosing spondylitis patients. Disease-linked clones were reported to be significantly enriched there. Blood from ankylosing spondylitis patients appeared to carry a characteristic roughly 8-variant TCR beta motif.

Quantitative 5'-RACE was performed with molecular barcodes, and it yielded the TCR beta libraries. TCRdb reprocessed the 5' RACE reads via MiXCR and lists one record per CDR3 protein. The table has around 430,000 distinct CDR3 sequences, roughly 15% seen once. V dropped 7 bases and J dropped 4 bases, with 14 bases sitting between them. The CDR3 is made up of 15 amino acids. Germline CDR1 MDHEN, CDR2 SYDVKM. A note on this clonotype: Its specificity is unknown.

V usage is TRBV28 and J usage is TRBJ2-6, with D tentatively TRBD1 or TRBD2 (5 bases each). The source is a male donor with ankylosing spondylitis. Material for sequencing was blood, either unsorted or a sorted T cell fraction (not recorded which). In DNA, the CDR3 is TGTGCCAGCACCCCGAGGGGAGTAGGGGCCAACGTCCTGACTTTC. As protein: CASTPRGVGANVLTF.